The rows below give T cell receptor beta chains drawn from one sample of a study of blood T cell repertoires in COVID-19. The data were produced by immunoSEQ multiplex PCR, yet TCRdb's version contains in-frame clones alone and is incomplete. The data hold 35,000 to 45,000 clones, with around nine tenths observed a single time. The sample comprised peripheral blood. These receptors were taken from a middle-aged man with COVID-19, enrolled during active disease. The CDR3 runs from the conserved cysteine through the conserved F or W. D genes are given only for firm matches. Not every row has a clone size; where given, it reads once, few, many or a size class.

CDR3,DNA,D,J,size,V
CASSFRTGNTEAFF,TGTGCCAGTAGTTTTCGGACAGGGAACACTGAAGCTTTCTTT,TRBD1,TRBJ1-1,.,TRBV19
CASSAEAKATEAFF,TGTGCCAGCAGCGCCGAGGCTAAGGCCACTGAAGCTTTCTTT,.,TRBJ1-1,.,TRBV9
CASSQAFYEQYF,TGTGCCAGCAGCCAAGCTTTCTACGAGCAGTACTTC,.,TRBJ2-7,.,TRBV3-1/TRBV3-2
CASSSSRTSGSSYNEQFF,TGCGCCAGCAGCTCTTCACGGACTAGCGGGAGTTCCTACAATGAGCAGTTCTTC,TRBD2,TRBJ2-1,once,TRBV5-1
CASSQRRLAGVSYEQYF,TGCGCCAGCAGCCAGCGTCGACTAGCGGGAGTCTCCTACGAGCAGTACTTC,TRBD2,TRBJ2-7,.,TRBV4-1
CASSQDGGGAETQYF,TGTGCCAGCAGCCAAGACGGAGGAGGGGCTGAGACCCAGTACTTC,.,TRBJ2-5,.,TRBV4-2
CASSLDWTGSGYTF,TGTGCCAGCAGCTTGGATTGGACAGGGAGCGGCTACACCTTC,TRBD1,TRBJ1-2,.,TRBV5-4
CASSLGLVGTDTQYF,TGTGCCAGCAGCTTGGGACTAGTGGGAACAGATACGCAGTATTTT,TRBD2,TRBJ2-3,once,TRBV11-3
CASSQATGYNEQFF,TGCGCCAGCAGCCAAGCAACAGGGTACAATGAGCAGTTCTTC,.,TRBJ2-1,.,TRBV4-3
CSVAAGRTREQFF,TGCAGCGTTGCTGCCGGCAGAACTAGAGAGCAGTTCTTC,.,TRBJ2-1,.,TRBV29-1
CASSNAGGNQPQHF,TGTGCCAGCAGCAACGCAGGGGGAAATCAGCCCCAGCATTTT,TRBD1,TRBJ1-5,.,TRBV7-9
CASSQVEYQETQYF,TGCGCCAGCAGCCAAGTTGAGTACCAAGAGACCCAGTACTTC,.,TRBJ2-5,.,TRBV4-1
CASRPGTSGRFSSYEQYF,TGTGCCAGCAGGCCCGGGACTAGCGGGAGGTTTAGCTCCTACGAGCAGTACTTC,TRBD2,TRBJ2-7,.,TRBV2
CASSLVGQGNQPQHF,TGTGCCAGCAGTTTGGTGGGACAGGGCAATCAGCCCCAGCATTTT,TRBD1,TRBJ1-5,.,TRBV28
CSATGDLVTEAFF,TGCAGCGCGACAGGGGATCTCGTCACTGAAGCTTTCTTT,TRBD1,TRBJ1-1,.,TRBV29-1
CASTETGGQETQYF,TGCGCCAGCACCGAAACAGGGGGCCAAGAGACCCAGTACTTC,TRBD1,TRBJ2-5,.,TRBV5-1
CASSFRTSETYEQYF,TGCGCCAGCAGCTTCCGGACTAGCGAGACCTACGAGCAGTACTTC,TRBD2,TRBJ2-7,.,TRBV4-1
CASSQVGQGTEAFF,TGCGCCAGCAGCCAGGTGGGGCAGGGCACTGAAGCTTTCTTT,.,TRBJ1-1,once,TRBV4-1
CASSKVGQSSYEQYF,TGTGCCAGTAGTAAGGTGGGACAGAGCTCCTACGAGCAGTACTTC,TRBD1,TRBJ2-7,.,TRBV19
CASRSLAGEGEQFF,TGCGCCAGCAGATCCCTAGCGGGAGAGGGTGAGCAGTTCTTC,TRBD2,TRBJ2-1,few,TRBV5-1
CARDRDRPSTDTQYF,TGCGCCAGGGACAGGGACCGGCCTAGCACAGATACGCAGTATTTT,TRBD1,TRBJ2-3,.,TRBV5-1
CASSLGTGGSAEAFF,TGCGCCAGCAGCTTGGGGACAGGGGGTTCCGCTGAAGCTTTCTTT,TRBD1,TRBJ1-1,.,TRBV5-1
CASSIERVLALADTEAFF,TGTGCCAGTAGTATCGAGCGGGTGTTAGCCTTAGCGGACACTGAAGCTTTCTTT,.,TRBJ1-1,.,TRBV19
CASSAAKTTGGTEKLFF,TGTGCCAGCAGCGCAGCGAAAACTACAGGGGGGACTGAAAAACTGTTTTTT,TRBD1,TRBJ1-4,.,TRBV9
CASSRGARSYEQYF,TGTGCCAGTTCCCGGGGGGCTCGCTCCTACGAGCAGTACTTC,.,TRBJ2-7,once,TRBV19
CASSIDHRVYEAFF,TGTGCCAGTAGTATAGATCACAGGGTTTATGAAGCTTTCTTT,.,TRBJ1-1,.,TRBV19
CASSLDVSRVGEQFF,TGTGCCAGCAGCTTAGACGTGTCTAGAGTGGGTGAGCAGTTCTTC,.,TRBJ2-1,.,TRBV11-1
CAISARDRGNTEAFF,TGTGCCATCAGCGCCCGGGACAGGGGAAACACTGAAGCTTTCTTT,TRBD1,TRBJ1-1,.,TRBV10-3
CASTRVELNTEAFF,TGTGCCAGTACCAGGGTAGAGTTGAACACTGAAGCTTTCTTT,.,TRBJ1-1,.,TRBV19
CASSKLAGGPGTQYF,TGTGCCAGCAGTAAACTAGCGGGAGGGCCGGGGACGCAGTATTTT,TRBD2,TRBJ2-3,once,TRBV2
CASSHSAGLRSYEQYF,TGCGCCAGCAGCCATTCAGCGGGCCTCCGCTCCTACGAGCAGTACTTC,.,TRBJ2-7,.,TRBV4-3
CASSYIFSGFNEQFF,TGTGCCAGCAGTTACATTTTCTCGGGATTCAATGAGCAGTTCTTC,.,TRBJ2-1,.,TRBV6-2/TRBV6-3
CASSTGGGQPQHF,TGTGCCAGCAGTACAGGGGGGGGTCAGCCCCAGCATTTT,TRBD1,TRBJ1-5,.,TRBV6-5
CASSMLYSEETQYF,TGTGCCAGTAGTATGTTGTATTCCGAAGAGACCCAGTACTTC,.,TRBJ2-5,.,TRBV19
CASSPGQGDYGYTF,TGTGCCAGCAGCCCAGGACAGGGTGACTATGGCTACACCTTC,TRBD1,TRBJ1-2,.,TRBV7-2
CASSPPSRSPAFF,TGTGCCAGCAGTCCGCCTAGCAGGTCCCCAGCTTTCTTT,.,TRBJ1-1,.,TRBV2
CASSLSTSGNTIYF,TGTGCCAGCAGTTTGAGTACCTCTGGAAACACCATATATTTT,.,TRBJ1-3,.,TRBV28
CASSVGVTGGVTEAFF,TGTGCCAGCAGCGTAGGAGTCACAGGGGGCGTTACTGAAGCTTTCTTT,TRBD1,TRBJ1-1,.,TRBV9
CASSQDGFVRTDYGYTF,TGCGCCAGCAGCCAAGATGGTTTTGTACGTACAGACTATGGCTACACCTTC,.,TRBJ1-2,.,TRBV4-1
CASSPGHNTGELFF,TGTGCCAGCAGTCCGGGACACAACACCGGGGAGCTGTTTTTT,.,TRBJ2-2,.,TRBV27
CASSKSGTGGTEAFF,TGTGCCAGTAGTAAGTCCGGGACAGGGGGCACTGAAGCTTTCTTT,TRBD1,TRBJ1-1,.,TRBV19
CASSATLVSEQYF,TGTGCCAGCAGCGCGACACTAGTCTCCGAGCAGTACTTC,.,TRBJ2-7,.,TRBV7-3
CASSSTAGGKGEQYF,TGTGCCAGCAGTTCCACAGCGGGAGGGAAGGGCGAGCAGTACTTC,TRBD2,TRBJ2-7,.,TRBV28
CASTLAGAGVGGELFF,TGTGCCAGCACCTTGGCTGGAGCGGGGGTCGGCGGGGAGCTGTTTTTT,TRBD2,TRBJ2-2,.,TRBV7-3
CASSYYRDSNEQFF,TGCGCCAGCAGCTATTACCGGGACAGCAATGAGCAGTTCTTC,TRBD1,TRBJ2-1,.,TRBV5-1
CASSLFSTYEQYF,TGTGCCAGCAGCTTATTCAGTACCTACGAGCAGTACTTC,.,TRBJ2-7,.,TRBV5-6
CASSQETSGSTHEQFF,TGCGCCAGCAGCCAAGAAACTAGCGGGAGTACCCATGAGCAGTTCTTC,TRBD2,TRBJ2-1,.,TRBV4-3
CASSLNTDRVGNTIYF,TGCGCCAGCAGCCTAAACACGGACAGGGTCGGAAACACCATATATTTT,TRBD1,TRBJ1-3,.,TRBV4-1
CASSPTGAETQYF,TGTGCCAGCAGCCCCACAGGGGCAGAGACCCAGTACTTC,TRBD1,TRBJ2-5,.,TRBV6-5
CASSYRPGQAGEKLFF,TGCGCCAGCAGCTATAGACCGGGACAGGCTGGAGAAAAACTGTTTTTT,TRBD1,TRBJ1-4,.,TRBV4-1
CASSRYRDQPQHF,TGTGCCAGCAGCCGATACAGGGACCAGCCCCAGCATTTT,.,TRBJ1-5,few,TRBV7-6
CASSSWTGSTEAFF,TGTGCCAGCAGCTCGTGGACGGGGAGCACTGAAGCTTTCTTT,.,TRBJ1-1,.,TRBV7-8